This TCR beta chain was documented in a study of T-cell memory formation after mild COVID-19. In the study overall: Clusters of TCRs were largely donor specific. General study points: Later expanders leaned CD4+, whereas clones that contracted between day 15 and 85 were balanced CD4/CD8. Shrinking CD4+ clones were chiefly CM and EM; CD8+ ones were chiefly EMRA.

The authors produced TCR alpha and TCR beta cDNA libraries with sample barcodes and UMIs by 5'RACE using constant-segment primers. TCRdb called the 5' RACE reads again in MiXCR, with one record for every CDR3 protein. The data contain about 100,000 distinct CDR3 sequences, approximately 12% of them singletons. This clonotype was detected a few times. The antigen is not known. Between the trimmed V and J ends, which lost 5 bases and 7 bases, there was a span of 12 bases. Germline loops: CDR1 SEHNR, CDR2 FQNEAQ (reference sequence). The CDR3 sequence is 13 residues long. The chain couples TRBV7-9 to TRBJ2-1; D is possibly TRBD1 (5 bases). This receptor was identified in a man aged 18-30 years who had mild COVID-19 (a few samples of this study predate the infection). Cell type and time point are not known. Sequencing was done on a sample of PBMCs or a T cell subset sorted from them (not recorded which). The DNA for the CDR3 is TGTGCCAGCAGCCCCAATGGGGCGAATGAGCAGTTCTTC. It translates to CASSPNGANEQFF.